These 12 T cell receptor beta chains came from one sample sequenced in a study of beta chain features in type 1 diabetes. cDNA synthesis used the whole RNA isolate, giving expressed TCRB sequences. Clones were read by immunoSEQ multiplex PCR, and TCRdb kept only the in-frame ones, dropping some. This table holds 390,000 or so clones, 14% found once. Material: naive CD4+ T cells from blood. These receptors were collected from a man aged 25-40 years in good health.

This clone came up a few times. This chain joins TRBV7-6 and TRBJ1-4; D remains ambiguous. From germline, CDR1 is SGHVS and CDR2 FNYEAQ. This CDR3 spans 16 amino acids. Trimming took off 5 bases at V and 6 bases at J, with 19 bases between the two ends. The CDR3 sequence is CASSTWLRGEDEKLFF. CDR3 nucleotide sequence: TGTGCCAGCAGCACATGGCTTCGCGGGGAGGATGAAAAACTGTTTTTT. The variable domain in full, completed from reference TRBV7-6 and TRBJ1-4, reads GAGVSQSPRYKVTKRGQDVALRCDPISGHVSLYWYRQALGQGPEFLTYFNYEAQQDKSGLPNDRFSAERPEGSISTLTIQRTEQRDSAMYRCASSTWLRGEDEKLFFGSGTQLSVL.

V is TRBV2 and J is TRBJ2-1, with 11 bases matching TRBD2. The CDR3 has 14 residues. Germline V CDR1 and CDR2: SNHLY, FYNNEI. J was trimmed by 13 bases and V by 4 bases; bases with no gene match: 9. The CDR3 coding sequence is TGTGCCAGCAGTGCAGGGATAGCGGGAGGGCCCCAGTTCTTC. It encodes CASSAGIAGGPQFF.

This chain links TRBV5-1 with TRBJ2-5; D unclear. Germline CDR1 is SGHRS and CDR2 is YFSETQ. The CDR3 runs to 14 residues. Trimming shortened V by 4 bases and J by 1 base, and 11 bases separated the two germline ends. The CDR3 reads CASSVLGFQETQYF. The DNA for the CDR3 is TGCGCCAGCAGCGTTTTGGGCTTCCAAGAGACCCAGTACTTC.

This rearrangement joins TRBV7-9 to TRBJ2-3; D possibly corresponds to TRBD1 (6 bases). The V gene lost 4 bases and the J gene lost 1 base, with 18 bases spanning the gap. This CDR3 contains 17 residues. Germline V gene data show CDR1 as SEHNR and CDR2 as FQNEAQ (reference sequence). In DNA form, the CDR3 reads TGTGCCAGCAGCTCGCTTCGGACAGAAGGAGGCACAGATACGCAGTATTTT. Residues: CASSSLRTEGGTDTQYF.

The chain couples TRBV19 to TRBJ2-6; possible D gene TRBD2, 5 bases. This CDR3 has 17 residues. The ends were cut back, 7 bases at V and 0 bases at J, with 16 bases in the middle. CDR1 and CDR2 from the germline V gene are LNHDA and SQIVND (reference sequence). The CDR3 DNA reads TGTGCCAGTAACCTCAGGCGTAGCGACTCTGGGGCCAACGTCCTGACTTTC. This encodes CASNLRRSDSGANVLTF.

The genes are TRBV18 and TRBJ2-3; perhaps D is TRBD1 or TRBD2 (5 bases each). Trimming took 2 bases from V and 8 from J, leaving 11 bases between them. Germline CDR1 and CDR2: KGHSH and LQKENI. This CDR3 is 13 amino acids long. The CDR3 is CASSPRGEGTQYF. The CDR3 DNA is TGTGCCAGCTCACCAAGGGGAGAAGGTACGCAGTATTTT.

The rearrangement uses TRBV7-9 and TRBJ2-1; weak D call: TRBD2 (6 bases). Germline V gene lookup returns CDR1 SEHNR and CDR2 FQNEAQ (reference sequence). V dropped 5 bases and J dropped 0 bases, with 11 bases sitting between them. This CDR3 region has 15 residues. The CDR3: CASSRDFRSYNEQFF. Here the CDR3 DNA reads TGTGCCAGCAGCCGGGACTTCCGCTCCTACAATGAGCAGTTCTTC.

The table lists this clone with a count of one. V gene TRBV7-2 combines with J gene TRBJ2-3; tentative D call: TRBD2 (5 bases). Trimming shortened V by 5 bases and J by 2 bases, and 14 bases separated the two germline ends. The CDR3 consists of 15 residues. The germline V gene encodes CDR1 SGHTA and CDR2 FQGNSA. Written as DNA, the CDR3 is TGTGCCAGCAGCGCCAACGGGATTCACACAGATACGCAGTATTTT. Amino acid sequence: CASSANGIHTDTQYF.

The chain's CDR3 is CASSVTQQGSQETQYF. CDR3 DNA: TGTGCCAGCAGCGTAACACAACAGGGGAGCCAAGAGACCCAGTACTTC. The chain uses TRBV9 and TRBJ2-5; 7 bases agree with TRBD1. V was pared by 1 base and J by 1 base, with 7 bases of the junction left unmatched. Germline V CDR1 and CDR2: SGDLS, YYNGEE. This CDR3 is 16 amino acids long.

This clone turned up a few times. In nucleotides, the CDR3 is TGTGCCATCAGCTCCCGAAGAGGCCGCACAGATACGCAGTATTTT. It specifies CAISSRRGRTDTQYF. This chain links TRBV10-3 with TRBJ2-3; D unclear. V lost 6 bases to trimming and J lost 1 base, with 14 bases between them. The CDR3 is 15 amino acids. Germline V CDR1 and CDR2: ENHRY, SYGVKD.

This clone turned up a few times. The sample contains more than one DNA sequence encoding this CDR3. The J gene is TRBJ2-1, the V gene TRBV29-1; TRBD2 is a possible D gene (6 bases). The V and J ends lost 4 bases and 0 bases respectively, with 7 bases between them. Germline CDR1 reads SQVTM; CDR2 reads ANQGSEA. This CDR3 has 13 amino acids. This CDR3 reads CSVGRGSYNEQFF. The CDR3 DNA follows: TGCAGCGTTGGGCGGGGCTCCTACAATGAGCAGTTCTTC.

This clone has more than one count but fewer than ten. This CDR3 is CASSTDYGYTF. In DNA form, the CDR3 reads TGTGCCAGCAGCACAGACTATGGCTACACCTTC. V and J are TRBV5-4 and TRBJ1-2; D gene unclear. This CDR3 spans 11 amino acids. The V gene's germline CDR1 is SGHNT and CDR2 YYREEE (reference sequence). The V end was cut by 4 bases, the J end by 3 bases, with 4 bases between.